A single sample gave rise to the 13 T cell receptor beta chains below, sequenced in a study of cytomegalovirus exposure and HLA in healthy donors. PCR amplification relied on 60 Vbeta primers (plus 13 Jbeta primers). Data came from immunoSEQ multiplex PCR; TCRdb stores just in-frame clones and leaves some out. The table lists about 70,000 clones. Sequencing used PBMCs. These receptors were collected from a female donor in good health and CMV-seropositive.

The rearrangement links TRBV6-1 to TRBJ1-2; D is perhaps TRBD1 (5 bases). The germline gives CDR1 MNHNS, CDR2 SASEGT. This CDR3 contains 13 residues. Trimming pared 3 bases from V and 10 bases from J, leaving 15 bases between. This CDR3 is CASSDLDSQLYTF. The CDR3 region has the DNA TGTGCCAGCAGTGATTTAGACAGTCAACTCTACACCTTC.

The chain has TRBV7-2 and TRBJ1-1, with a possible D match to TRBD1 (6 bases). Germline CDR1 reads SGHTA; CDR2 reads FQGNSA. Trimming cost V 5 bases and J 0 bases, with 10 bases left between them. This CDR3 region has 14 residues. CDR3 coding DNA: TGTGCCAGCAGCGCAGGACAGCTGAACACTGAAGCTTTCTTT. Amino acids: CASSAGQLNTEAFF.

CDR3 coding DNA: TGTGCCAGCTCTCCCCTGGAGGTAGAAGGGAACACTGAAGCTTTCTTT. Translated, it gives CASSPLEVEGNTEAFF. V is TRBV18 and J is TRBJ1-1; D remains ambiguous. V was trimmed by 6 bases and J by 1 base, leaving 18 bases between them. CDR1 KGHSH and CDR2 LQKENI come from the germline V gene. The CDR3 has 16 residues.

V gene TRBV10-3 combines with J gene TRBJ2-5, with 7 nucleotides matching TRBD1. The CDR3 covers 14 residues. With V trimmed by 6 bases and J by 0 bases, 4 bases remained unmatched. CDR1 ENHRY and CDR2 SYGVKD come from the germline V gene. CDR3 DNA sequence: TGTGCCATCAGCCCGACAGGGAACCAAGAGACCCAGTACTTC. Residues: CAISPTGNQETQYF.

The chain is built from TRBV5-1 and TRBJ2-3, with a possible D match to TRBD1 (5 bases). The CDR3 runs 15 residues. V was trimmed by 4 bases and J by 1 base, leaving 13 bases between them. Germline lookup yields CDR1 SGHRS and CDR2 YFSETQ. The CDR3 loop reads CASSDPLTGTDTQYF. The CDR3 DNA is TGCGCCAGCAGCGACCCCCTGACAGGCACAGATACGCAGTATTTT.

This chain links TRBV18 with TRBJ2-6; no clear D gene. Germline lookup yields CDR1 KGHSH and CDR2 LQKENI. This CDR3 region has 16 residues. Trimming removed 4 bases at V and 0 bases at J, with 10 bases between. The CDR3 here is CASSHIRGSGANVLTF. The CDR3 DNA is TGTGCCAGCTCACACATCCGTGGCTCTGGGGCCAACGTCCTGACTTTC.

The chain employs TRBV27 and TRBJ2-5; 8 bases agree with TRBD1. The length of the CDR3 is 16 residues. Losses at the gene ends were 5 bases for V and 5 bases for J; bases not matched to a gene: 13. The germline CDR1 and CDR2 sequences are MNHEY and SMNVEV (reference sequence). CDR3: CASSPAGQGSWETQYF. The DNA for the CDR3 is TGTGCCAGCAGTCCGGCAGGACAGGGAAGTTGGGAGACCCAGTACTTC.

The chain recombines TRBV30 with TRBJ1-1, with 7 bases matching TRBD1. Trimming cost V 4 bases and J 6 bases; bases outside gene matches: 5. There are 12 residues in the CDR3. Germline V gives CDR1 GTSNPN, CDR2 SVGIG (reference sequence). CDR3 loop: CAWNRGSSEAFF. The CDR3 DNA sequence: TGTGCCTGGAACAGGGGATCTTCTGAAGCTTTCTTT.

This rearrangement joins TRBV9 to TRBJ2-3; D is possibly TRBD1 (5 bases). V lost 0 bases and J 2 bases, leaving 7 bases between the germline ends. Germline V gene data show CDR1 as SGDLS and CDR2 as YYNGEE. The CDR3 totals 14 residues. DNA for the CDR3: TGTGCCAGCAGCGTAGGACAGATCACAGATACGCAGTATTTT. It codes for CASSVGQITDTQYF.

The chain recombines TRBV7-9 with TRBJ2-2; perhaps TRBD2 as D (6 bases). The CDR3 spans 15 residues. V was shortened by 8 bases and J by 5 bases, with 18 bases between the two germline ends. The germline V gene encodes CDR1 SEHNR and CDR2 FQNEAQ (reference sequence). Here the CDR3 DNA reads TGTGCCAGCCACCAGCGGGCCGAACCAACCGGGGAGCTGTTTTTT. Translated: CASHQRAEPTGELFF.

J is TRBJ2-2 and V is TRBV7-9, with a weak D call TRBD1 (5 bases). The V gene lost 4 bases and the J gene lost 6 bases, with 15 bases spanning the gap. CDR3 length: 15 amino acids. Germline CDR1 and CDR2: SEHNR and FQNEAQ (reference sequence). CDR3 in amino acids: CASSYFIQGAGELFF. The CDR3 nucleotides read TGTGCCAGCAGCTACTTCATACAAGGGGCCGGGGAGCTGTTTTTT.

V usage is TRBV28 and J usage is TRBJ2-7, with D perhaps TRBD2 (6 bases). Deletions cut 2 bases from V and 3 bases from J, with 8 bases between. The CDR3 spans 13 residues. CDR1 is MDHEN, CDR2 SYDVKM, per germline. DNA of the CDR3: TGTGCCAGCAGTTTAGGGACTGTCTACGAGCAGTACTTC. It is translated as CASSLGTVYEQYF.

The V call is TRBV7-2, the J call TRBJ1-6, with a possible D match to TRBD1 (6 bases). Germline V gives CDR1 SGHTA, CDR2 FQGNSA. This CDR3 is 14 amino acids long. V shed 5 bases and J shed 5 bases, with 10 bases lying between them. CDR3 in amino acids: CASSPQGDNSPLHF. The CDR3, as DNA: TGTGCCAGCAGCCCACAGGGAGATAATTCACCCCTCCACTTT.